This T cell receptor (beta chain) was retrieved from a study of blood T cells in healthy people across ages (dated by TCRdb to the mid-2010s). The study in broad terms: In model experiments, roughly one uniquely barcoded TCR beta cDNA molecule per two T cells was captured by template switching. To track age-related changes in TCR beta repertoire diversity, the study relied on deep sequencing normalized with unique cDNA molecular identifiers. Four age groups were formed from the donors: young (average approximately 16 years), middle-aged (just under 40), aged (62) and long-lived (approximately 80). To avoid experimental bias, donors of different ages were distributed randomly across sequencing lanes. For two donors (one aged 18 to 30 and one aged 80 or older), the study analyzed two additional independent replicas of 1 million unique cDNA reads from the same blood draw. What the work shows at the level of the full study, not this receptor alone: Because donor CMV infection status was unknown, age-related changes in expanded clonotypes were potentially confounded. Since profiling was done on bulk unsorted PBMCs, naive and antigen-experienced compartments could not be conclusively compared. Observed TCR beta diversity per million T cells fell roughly linearly with age, and a significant reduction was already apparent by age roughly 40. A strong correlation was found between observed TCR beta diversity and the percentage of naive T cells measured by flow cytometry. The long-lived group showed more naive CD4+ T cells, fewer expanded clones and increased TCR diversity than the aged group, suggesting age selection. Total diversity estimates from one million sequenced T cells were considered lower bounds and underestimates.

With respect to this clonotype: The antigen it binds to is not known. No base quality values were provided; no much bigger clone lies one nucleotide off.

The donors were 40 or so Caucasian individuals from Russia, aged roughly 6 to 100 years, who were systemically healthy. Around 10 milliliters of peripheral blood were collected from each donor into EDTA-treated Vacutainer tubes. Ficoll-Paque density-gradient centrifugation was used to isolate PBMCs, with at least 7 million obtained per sample. Total RNA was extracted from PBMCs with Trizol reagent, with at least 5.5 micrograms obtained per sample. For every donor, flow cytometry on a PBMC aliquot measured the percentage of naive CD45RAhigh/CD27high T cells. From its cysteine to its phenylalanine, the CDR3 spans 14 amino acids. The retained sequence is limited to the CDR3, 42 bases, with the frame set at the first base. V and J are truncated by 0 bases and 3 bases respectively, leaving an intervening sequence of 12 bases. CDR1 and CDR2 are drawn from the germline V gene (reference sequence): DFQATT, SNEGSKA.

Library preparation was by 5' RACE. Instrument on record: Illumina HiSeq 2500. A second PCR of about 6 to 11 cycles was performed with a sample-barcoded 5' primer and a J-beta primer mix. A unique molecular identifier was introduced onto each TCR beta cDNA molecule by a template-switch 5' adaptor carrying 12 random nucleotides. Each sample yielded at least 2.5 million CDR3-containing paired-end reads. First-strand cDNA synthesis was performed from all RNA using the Mint cDNA synthesis kit, with priming by a TRBC-specific oligonucleotide. All cDNA was treated with uracil-DNA glycosylase and then went through a first 18-cycle PCR with the universal primers M1SS and BC2_uni_R. From the authors' description of their analysis: For normalization, 1 million high-quality reads, each with a distinct molecular identifier, were randomly selected from each sample. Instead of being binned into consensus sequences, reads with shared molecular identifiers were discarded. CDR3 identification, clonotype clustering and error correction used MiTCR with a Q25 quality threshold and the strictest error-elimination algorithm. A nonparametric unseen species model with Euler transformation was used to estimate a lower bound on total TCR beta diversity. TCRdb passed the public sequencing reads through fastp at Q25 and MiXCR, retaining productive beta sequences. Each CDR3 protein gets just one entry, which takes the most common genes and DNA from the rows behind it. Clone size and V and J calls follow TCRdb, not the original study. The sample records about 1.6 million distinct CDR3 sequences, 30% to 35% of which are singletons. The ten top clones hold about 10% of the sample.

Sequencing was done on a sample of blood. This chain joins TRBV20-1 to TRBJ2-7, with a tentative D gene TRBD2 over 5 matching bases. This receptor was taken from a woman under 40 in good health. The CDR3 corresponds to CSAREGGRHYEQYF. The nucleotide sequence is TGCAGTGCTAGAGAAGGTGGGAGACACTACGAGCAGTACTTC.